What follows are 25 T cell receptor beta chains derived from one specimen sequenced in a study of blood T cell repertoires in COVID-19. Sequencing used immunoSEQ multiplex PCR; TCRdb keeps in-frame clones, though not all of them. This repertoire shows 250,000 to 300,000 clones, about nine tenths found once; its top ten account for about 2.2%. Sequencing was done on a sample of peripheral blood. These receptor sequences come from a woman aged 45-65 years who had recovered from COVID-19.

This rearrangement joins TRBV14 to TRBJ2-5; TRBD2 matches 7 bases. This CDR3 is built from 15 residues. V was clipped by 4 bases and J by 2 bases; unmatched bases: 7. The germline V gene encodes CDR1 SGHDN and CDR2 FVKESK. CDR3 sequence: CASSPWGGSQETQYF. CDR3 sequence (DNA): TGTGCCAGCAGCCCCTGGGGGGGAAGTCAAGAGACCCAGTACTTC.

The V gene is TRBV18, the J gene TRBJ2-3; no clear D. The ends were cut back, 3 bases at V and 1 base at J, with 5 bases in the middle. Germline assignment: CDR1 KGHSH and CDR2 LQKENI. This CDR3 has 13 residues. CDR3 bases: TGTGCCAGCTCACCCCTTGGCACAGATACGCAGTATTTT. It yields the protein CASSPLGTDTQYF.

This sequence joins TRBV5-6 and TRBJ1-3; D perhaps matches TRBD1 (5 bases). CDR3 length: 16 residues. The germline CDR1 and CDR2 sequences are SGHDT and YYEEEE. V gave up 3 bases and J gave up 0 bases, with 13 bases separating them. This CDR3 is CASSSPKTVSGNTIYF. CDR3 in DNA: TGTGCCAGCAGCTCCCCCAAGACAGTCTCTGGAAACACCATATATTTT.

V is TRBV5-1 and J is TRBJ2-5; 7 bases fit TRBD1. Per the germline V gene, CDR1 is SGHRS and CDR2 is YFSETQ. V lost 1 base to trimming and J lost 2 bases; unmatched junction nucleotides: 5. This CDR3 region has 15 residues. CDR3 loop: CASSLTRGQQETQYF. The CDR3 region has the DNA TGCGCCAGCAGCTTGACCCGGGGACAGCAAGAGACCCAGTACTTC.

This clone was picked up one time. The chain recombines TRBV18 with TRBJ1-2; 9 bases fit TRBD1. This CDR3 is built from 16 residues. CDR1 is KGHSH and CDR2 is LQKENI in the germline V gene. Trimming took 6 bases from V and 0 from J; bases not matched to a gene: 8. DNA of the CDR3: TGTGCCAGCTCTCAGGGACAGGGAGGAACTAACTATGGCTACACCTTC. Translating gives CASSQGQGGTNYGYTF.

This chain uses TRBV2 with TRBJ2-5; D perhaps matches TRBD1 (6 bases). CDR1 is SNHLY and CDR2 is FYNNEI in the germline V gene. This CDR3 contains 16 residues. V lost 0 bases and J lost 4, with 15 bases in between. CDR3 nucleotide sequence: TGTGCCAGCAGTGAAGCGCCTTTCGGGACACGAGAGACCCAGTACTTC. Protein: CASSEAPFGTRETQYF.

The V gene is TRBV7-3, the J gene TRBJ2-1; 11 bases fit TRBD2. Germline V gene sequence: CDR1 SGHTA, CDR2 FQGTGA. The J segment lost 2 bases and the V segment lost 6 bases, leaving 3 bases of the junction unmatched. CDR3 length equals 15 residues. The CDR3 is CASSELAGAYNEQFF. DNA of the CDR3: TGTGCCAGCAGTGAACTAGCGGGAGCCTACAATGAGCAGTTCTTC.

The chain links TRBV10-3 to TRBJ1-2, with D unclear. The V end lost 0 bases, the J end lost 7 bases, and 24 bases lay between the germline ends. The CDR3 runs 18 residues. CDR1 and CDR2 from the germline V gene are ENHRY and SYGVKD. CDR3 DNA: TGTGCCATCAGTGAGTCGACTCTTCGGGATAAGGAAAAATGTGGCTACACCTTC. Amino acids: CAISESTLRDKEKCGYTF.

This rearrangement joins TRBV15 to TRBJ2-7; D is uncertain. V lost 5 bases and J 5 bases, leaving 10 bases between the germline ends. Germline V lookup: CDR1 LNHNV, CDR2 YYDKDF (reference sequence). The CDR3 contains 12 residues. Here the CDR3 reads CATSPGMHEQYF. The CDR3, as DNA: TGTGCCACCAGCCCGGGTATGCACGAGCAGTACTTC.

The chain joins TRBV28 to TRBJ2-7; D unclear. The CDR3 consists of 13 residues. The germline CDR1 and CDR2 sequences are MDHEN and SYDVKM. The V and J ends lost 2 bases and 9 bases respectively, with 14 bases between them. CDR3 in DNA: TGTGCCAGCAGTTTACGATCCCCTCCGGGGCAGTACTTC. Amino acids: CASSLRSPPGQYF.

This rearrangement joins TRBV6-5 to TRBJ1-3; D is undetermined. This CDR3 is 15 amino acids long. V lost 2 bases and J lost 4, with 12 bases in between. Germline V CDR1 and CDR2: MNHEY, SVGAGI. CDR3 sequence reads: CASSYGLPAGNTIYF. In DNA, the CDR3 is TGTGCCAGCAGTTACGGACTCCCGGCGGGAAACACCATATATTTT.

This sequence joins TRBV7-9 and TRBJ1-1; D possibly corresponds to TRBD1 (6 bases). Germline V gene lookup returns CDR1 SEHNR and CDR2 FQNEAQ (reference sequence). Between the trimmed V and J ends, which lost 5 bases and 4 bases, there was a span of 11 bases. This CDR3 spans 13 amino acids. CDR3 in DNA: TGTGCCAGCAGCCCCCAGGGGATCACTGAAGCTTTCTTT. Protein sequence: CASSPQGITEAFF. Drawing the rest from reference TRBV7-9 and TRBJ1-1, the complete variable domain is DTGVSQNPRHKITKRGQNVTFRCDPISEHNRLYWYRQTLGQGPEFLTYFQNEAQLEKSRLLSDRFSAERPKGSFSTLEIQRTEQGDSAMYLCASSPQGITEAFFGQGTRLTVV.

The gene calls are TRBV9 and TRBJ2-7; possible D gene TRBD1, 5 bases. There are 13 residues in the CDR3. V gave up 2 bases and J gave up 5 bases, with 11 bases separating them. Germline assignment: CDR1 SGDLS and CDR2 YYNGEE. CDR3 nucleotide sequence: TGTGCCAGCAGCGTCCAGGGATTGGACGAGCAGTACTTC. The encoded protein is CASSVQGLDEQYF. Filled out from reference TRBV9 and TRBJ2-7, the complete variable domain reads DSGVTQTPKHLITATGQRVTLRCSPRSGDLSVYWYQQSLDQGLQFLIQYYNGEERAKGNILERFSAQQFPDLHSELNLSSLELGDSALYFCASSVQGLDEQYFGPGTRLTVT.

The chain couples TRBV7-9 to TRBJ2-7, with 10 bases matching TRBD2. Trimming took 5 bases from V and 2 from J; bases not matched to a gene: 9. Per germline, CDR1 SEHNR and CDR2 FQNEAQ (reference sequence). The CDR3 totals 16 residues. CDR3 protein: CASSLRLAGSTYEQYF. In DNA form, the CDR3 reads TGTGCCAGCAGCCTTAGACTAGCGGGCTCTACCTACGAGCAGTACTTC.

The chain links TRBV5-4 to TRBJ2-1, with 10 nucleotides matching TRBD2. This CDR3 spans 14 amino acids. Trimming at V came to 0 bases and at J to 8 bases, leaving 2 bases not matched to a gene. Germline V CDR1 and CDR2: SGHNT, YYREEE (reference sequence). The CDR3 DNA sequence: TGTGCCAGCAGCTTGGGGCTAGCGGGGGATGAGCAGTTCTTC. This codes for CASSLGLAGDEQFF.

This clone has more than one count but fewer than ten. The CDR3 DNA follows: TGCGCCAGCAGCCCGGGGACAAGGACTTATAGCAATCAGCCCCAGCATTTT. Its protein product is CASSPGTRTYSNQPQHF. The V gene is TRBV4-1, the J gene TRBJ1-5; a weak D match, TRBD1 (6 bases). V lost 4 bases and J 0 bases, leaving 16 bases between the germline ends. This CDR3 is built from 17 residues. CDR1 MGHRA and CDR2 YSYEKL come from the germline V gene.

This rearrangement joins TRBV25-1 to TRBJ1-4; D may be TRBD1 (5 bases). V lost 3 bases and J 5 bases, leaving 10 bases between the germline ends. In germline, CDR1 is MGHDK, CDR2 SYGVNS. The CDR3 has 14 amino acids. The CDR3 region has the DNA TGTGCCAGCAGTGACGGCAGGGCGAATGAAAAACTGTTTTTT. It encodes CASSDGRANEKLFF.

The CDR3 protein is CASSWWSSGRENEQFF. The CDR3 DNA sequence: TGTGCCAGCAGCTGGTGGTCTAGCGGGAGGGAAAATGAGCAGTTCTTC. This sequence joins TRBV11-2 and TRBJ2-1, with 12 bases aligning to TRBD2. With 4 bases clipped from V and 7 bases from J, the junction kept 8 bases outside the gene matches. CDR1 is SGHAT, CDR2 FQNNGV, per germline. The CDR3 totals 16 residues.

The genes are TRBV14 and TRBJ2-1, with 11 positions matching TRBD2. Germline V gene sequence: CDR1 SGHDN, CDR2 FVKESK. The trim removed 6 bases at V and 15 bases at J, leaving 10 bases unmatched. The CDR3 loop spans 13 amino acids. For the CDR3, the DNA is TGTGCCAGCAGGGCTAGCGGGAGGTGGACGCTGTTCTTC. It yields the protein CASRASGRWTLFF.

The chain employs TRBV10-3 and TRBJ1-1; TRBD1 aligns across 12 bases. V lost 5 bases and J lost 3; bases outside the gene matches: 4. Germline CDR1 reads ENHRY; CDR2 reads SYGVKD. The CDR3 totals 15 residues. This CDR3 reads CAISPGTGGYTEAFF. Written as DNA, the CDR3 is TGTGCCATCAGTCCCGGGACAGGGGGCTACACTGAAGCTTTCTTT.

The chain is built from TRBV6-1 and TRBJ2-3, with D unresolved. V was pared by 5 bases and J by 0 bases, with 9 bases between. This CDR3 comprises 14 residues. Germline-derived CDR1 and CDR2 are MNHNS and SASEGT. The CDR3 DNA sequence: TGTGCCAGCAGTCAGGCTGCTAGCACAGATACGCAGTATTTT. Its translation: CASSQAASTDTQYF.

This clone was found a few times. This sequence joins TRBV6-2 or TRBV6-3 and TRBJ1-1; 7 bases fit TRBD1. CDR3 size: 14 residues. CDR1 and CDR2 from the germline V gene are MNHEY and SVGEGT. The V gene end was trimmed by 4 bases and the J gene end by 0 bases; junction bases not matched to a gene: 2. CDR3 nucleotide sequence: TGTGCCAGCAGTTCACAGGGGATGAACACTGAAGCTTTCTTT. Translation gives CASSSQGMNTEAFF.

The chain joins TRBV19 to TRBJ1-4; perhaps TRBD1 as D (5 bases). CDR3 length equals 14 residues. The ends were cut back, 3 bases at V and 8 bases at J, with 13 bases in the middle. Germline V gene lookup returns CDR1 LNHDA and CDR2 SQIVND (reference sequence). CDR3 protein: CASSMGGLEEKLFF. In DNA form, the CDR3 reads TGTGCCAGTAGTATGGGGGGATTGGAAGAAAAACTGTTTTTT.

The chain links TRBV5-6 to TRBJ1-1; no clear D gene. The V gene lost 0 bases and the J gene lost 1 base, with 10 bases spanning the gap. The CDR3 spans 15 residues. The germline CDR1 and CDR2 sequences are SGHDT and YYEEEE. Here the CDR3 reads CASSLGLGQNTEAFF. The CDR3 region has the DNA TGTGCCAGCAGCTTGGGGCTGGGCCAGAACACTGAAGCTTTCTTT.

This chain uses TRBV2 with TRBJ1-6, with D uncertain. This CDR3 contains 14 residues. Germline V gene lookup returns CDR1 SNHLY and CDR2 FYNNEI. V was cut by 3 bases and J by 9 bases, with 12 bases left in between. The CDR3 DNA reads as TGTGCCAGCAGTGACCGGGGTTCCGGTTCACCCCTCCACTTT. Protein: CASSDRGSGSPLHF.